The 2 T cell receptor beta chains given below trace back to one sample, sequenced in a study of T cells in Graves' hyperthyroidism and ophthalmopathy. Amplification of TCR beta CDR3 regions used RNA as the template. TCR CDR3 underwent first-round RT-PCR with the HTBI primer set. MiXCR was run by TCRdb on the multiplex PCR reads, yielding one entry per CDR3 protein. The sample has hundreds of thousands of distinct CDR3 sequences, roughly 15% seen once. Sequenced: blood. Receptor source: a woman in her thirties or forties with Graves' hyperthyroidism.

Note on this clonotype: The junction differs from germline at one of its ends, possibly a read error. The gene calls are TRBV11-3 and TRBJ2-7, with no clear D. Germline CDR1 reads SGHNT; CDR2 reads YENEEA. This CDR3 contains 13 residues. The DNA of the CDR3 is TGTGCCAGCAGTTCCCTCGGTGCCCACGAGCAATACTTC. Translation gives CASSSLGAHEQYF.

This rearrangement joins TRBV24-1 to TRBJ2-1; a weak D match, TRBD2 (6 bases). The CDR3 is 12 residues long. Germline assignment: CDR1 KGHDR and CDR2 SFDVKD. The V end was cut by 9 bases, the J end by 4 bases, with 9 bases between. The CDR3 bases are TGTGCCACCGGCGGGACTTACAATGAGCAGTTCTTC. Translating it yields CATGGTYNEQFF.